A selection of T cell receptor beta chains follows, all from one sample in a study of blood T cell repertoires in COVID-19. Sequencing was performed with immunoSEQ multiplex PCR; in TCRdb, only in-frame clones are kept and a portion is missing. This sample carries 56,000 or so clones, more than 75% of them seen once, and the ten largest clones take around 28%. The sample comprised peripheral blood. The source of these receptors is a human donor in a cohort sampled during active COVID-19. The CDR3 runs from the conserved cysteine through the conserved F or W. A D gene is named only where the DNA matches it firmly. Size is stated for part of the rows, as once, few or many counts, or as a class when the clone is expanded.

J gene | clone size | V gene | D gene | CDR3 DNA | CDR3 protein
TRBJ2-7 | - | TRBV5-1 | TRBD1 | TGCGCCAGCAGCTCTACCGGGACAGGGGGCTACGAGCAGTACTTC | CASSSTGTGGYEQYF
TRBJ2-3 | - | TRBV12-3/TRBV12-4 | - | TGTGCCAGCAGCCTGACCAGGGTGAATACGCAGTATTTT | CASSLTRVNTQYF
TRBJ2-3 | - | TRBV5-1 | - | TGCGCCAGCAGCTTGGCCGGACTTTTAGGCACAGATACGCAGTATTTT | CASSLAGLLGTDTQYF
TRBJ1-5 | - | TRBV7-9 | - | TGTGCCAGCAGCTTAGAAGGACAGAACCAGCATTTT | CASSLEGQNQHF
TRBJ2-5 | - | TRBV12-5 | - | TGTGCTAGTAAACAGGGAACCCAAGAGACCCAGTACTTC | CASKQGTQETQYF
TRBJ2-2 | - | TRBV25-1 | - | TGTGCCAGCAGTGATCCACACAGGGGAGGCACCGGGGAGCTGTTTTTT | CASSDPHRGGTGELFF
TRBJ1-2 | - | TRBV18 | - | TGTGCCAGCTCCACCACGGGTTATGGCTACACCTTC | CASSTTGYGYTF
TRBJ2-3 | - | TRBV5-4 | TRBD2 | TGTGCCAGCAGCTTAACTAGCGGGAGCACAGATACGCAGTATTTT | CASSLTSGSTDTQYF
TRBJ2-7 | - | TRBV21-1 | - | TGTGCCAGCAGCAAGGACAGGCGGGCGAAATACGAGCAGTACTTC | CASSKDRRAKYEQYF
TRBJ2-7 | - | TRBV5-1 | TRBD2 | TGCGCCAGCAGCGGAGGGAGCGGGAGTCGGGAGCAGTACTTC | CASSGGSGSREQYF
TRBJ1-1 | once | TRBV27 | - | TGTGCCAGCAGTTTAAACAGGGATACTGAAGCTTTCTTT | CASSLNRDTEAFF
TRBJ2-7 | - | TRBV6-5 | - | TGTGCCAGCAGTTCCCTCGACACCTACGAGCAGTACTTC | CASSSLDTYEQYF
TRBJ2-1 | - | TRBV28 | - | TGTGCCAGCACCTCCGGGACAGCGGGCGTCCATGAGCAGTTCTTC | CASTSGTAGVHEQFF
TRBJ1-2 | - | TRBV3-1/TRBV3-2 | - | TGTGCCAGCAGCCCCACAAGGGGCCGGGACACCTATGGCTACACCTTC | CASSPTRGRDTYGYTF
TRBJ1-4 | - | TRBV11-2 | TRBD1 | TGTGCCAGCAGCCAGACAGGGGGCTGGGTAGCTAATGAAAAACTGTTTTTT | CASSQTGGWVANEKLFF
TRBJ1-2 | once | TRBV5-1 | - | TGCGCCAGCAGCTTGGGGTCGGACTATGGCTACACCTTC | CASSLGSDYGYTF
TRBJ1-3 | - | TRBV2 | TRBD1 | TGTGCCAGCGGGACAGGGGAAGGGATCCTGGGAAACACCATATATTTT | CASGTGEGILGNTIYF
TRBJ1-2 | - | TRBV11-2 | TRBD1 | TGTGCCAGCAGCCCCGACAGGGGGCTTGGCTACACCTTC | CASSPDRGLGYTF
TRBJ2-5 | - | TRBV20-1 | - | TGCAGTGCTAGTCCCTTCGACGGGGAAGAGACCCAGTACTTC | CSASPFDGEETQYF